The 7 T cell receptor beta chains presented below share a single source sample, sequenced in a study of beta chain features in type 1 diabetes. Sequenced material consisted of expressed TCRB transcripts (all of the isolated RNA was reverse transcribed). The protocol was immunoSEQ multiplex PCR, while the TCRdb copy is restricted to in-frame clones and leaves out a portion. The sample contains 52,000 or so clones, about 47% of which appear only once. Study-wide findings and caveats: Shorter TCRB CDR3s, moderately but significantly so, marked every one of the four CD4+ subsets in Type 1 diabetes patients.

These receptors' targets are unknown. Sequencing was carried out using Tregs from blood. The origin of the receptors is a woman in her 40s with type 1 diabetes.

The gene calls are TRBV7-9 and TRBJ2-3; D may be TRBD2 (7 bases). Germline V CDR1 and CDR2: SEHNR, FQNEAQ (reference sequence). This CDR3 is built from 15 residues. The ends were cut back, 3 bases at V and 2 bases at J, with 12 bases in the middle. The DNA of the CDR3 is TGTGCCAGCAGCTTGGCGGGGGCCTACACAGATACGCAGTATTTT. Protein product: CASSLAGAYTDTQYF. The full variable domain, completed using reference TRBV7-9 and TRBJ2-3, is DTGVSQNPRHKITKRGQNVTFRCDPISEHNRLYWYRQTLGQGPEFLTYFQNEAQLEKSRLLSDRFSAERPKGSFSTLEIQRTEQGDSAMYLCASSLAGAYTDTQYFGPGTRLTVL.

CDR3 bases: TGTGCCAGCAGCTTAACCAGGGGGACAGGGATGAGATGGAACACTGAAGCTTTCTTT. It encodes CASSLTRGTGMRWNTEAFF. The chain has TRBV7-6 and TRBJ1-1; 9 nucleotides line up with TRBD1. V gave up 2 bases and J gave up 1 base; unmatched junction bases: 14. Germline CDR1 is SGHVS and CDR2 is FNYEAQ. This CDR3 is 19 amino acids long.

The V and J genes are TRBV27 and TRBJ2-5, with 9 bases aligning to TRBD1. The germline V gene encodes CDR1 MNHEY and CDR2 SMNVEV (reference sequence). CDR3 length: 17 amino acids. The trim removed 2 bases at V and 5 bases at J, leaving 12 bases unmatched. Here the CDR3 reads CASSLSRPGQGRETQYF. The CDR3, as DNA: TGTGCCAGCAGTTTAAGCCGTCCGGGACAGGGCCGGGAGACCCAGTACTTC.

The chain uses TRBV10-2 and TRBJ1-4; D gene uncertain. There are 13 residues in the CDR3. Germline V CDR1 and CDR2: WSHSY, SAAADI. V was cut by 4 bases and J by 8 bases, with 11 bases left in between. CDR3: CASSAGPGEKLFF. The CDR3, as DNA: TGCGCCAGCAGTGCAGGACCGGGAGAAAAACTGTTTTTT.

The V and J genes are TRBV29-1 and TRBJ1-2; no clear D gene. The germline gives CDR1 SQVTM, CDR2 ANQGSEA. V lost 6 bases and J 3 bases, leaving 5 bases between the germline ends. There are 10 residues in the CDR3. The CDR3 DNA sequence: TGCAGCGTGCAGGACTATGGCTACACCTTC. Protein product: CSVQDYGYTF.

This clone was counted between two and nine times. The CDR3 region is CASSPVGATGQETQYF. The CDR3 DNA sequence: TGTGCCAGCAGCCCTGTGGGTGCTACGGGCCAAGAGACCCAGTACTTC. The J gene is TRBJ2-5, the V gene TRBV7-2; no firm D call. Germline values: CDR1 SGHTA, CDR2 FQGNSA. The CDR3 is 16 residues long. Deletions cut 5 bases from V and 1 base from J, with 17 bases between.

This clone came up a few times. The chain employs TRBV5-4 and TRBJ2-3, with 10 bases that match TRBD1. In germline, CDR1 is SGHNT, CDR2 YYREEE (reference sequence). There are 16 residues in the CDR3. The V segment lost 5 bases and the J segment 4 bases; nucleotides outside the gene matches: 10. CDR3 coding DNA: TGTGCCAGCAGTACCGGACAGGGGGGGCCGGCAGATACGCAGTATTTT. Amino acids: CASSTGQGGPADTQYF.